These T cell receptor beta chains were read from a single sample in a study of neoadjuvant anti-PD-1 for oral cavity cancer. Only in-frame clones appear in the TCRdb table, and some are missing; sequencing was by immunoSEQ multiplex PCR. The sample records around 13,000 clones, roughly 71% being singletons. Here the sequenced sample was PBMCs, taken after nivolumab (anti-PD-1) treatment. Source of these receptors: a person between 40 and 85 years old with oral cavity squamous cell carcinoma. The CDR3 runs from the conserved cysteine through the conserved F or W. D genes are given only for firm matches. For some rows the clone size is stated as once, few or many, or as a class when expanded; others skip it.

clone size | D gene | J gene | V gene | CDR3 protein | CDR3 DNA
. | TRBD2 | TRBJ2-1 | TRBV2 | CASSVASGLGGNEQFF | TGTGCCAGCAGTGTTGCTAGCGGCCTGGGGGGCAATGAGCAGTTCTTC
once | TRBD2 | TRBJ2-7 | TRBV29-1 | CSVIAGGPYEQYF | TGCAGCGTTATAGCGGGAGGACCCTACGAGCAGTACTTC
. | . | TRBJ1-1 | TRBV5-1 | CASSLQGNTEAFF | TGCGCCAGCAGTCTACAGGGGAACACTGAAGCTTTCTTT
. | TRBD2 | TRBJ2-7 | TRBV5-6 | CASGGLASYEQYF | TGTGCCAGCGGGGGACTAGCGTCCTACGAGCAGTACTTC
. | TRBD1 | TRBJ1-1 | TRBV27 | CASSLVGLQGAGTEAFF | TGTGCCAGCAGTTTAGTGGGGCTACAGGGGGCTGGCACTGAAGCTTTCTTT
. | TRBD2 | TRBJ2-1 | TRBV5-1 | CASSLSGLAGANEQFF | TGCGCCAGCAGCTTGTCAGGGCTAGCGGGAGCCAATGAGCAGTTCTTC
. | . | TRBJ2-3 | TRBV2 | CASSEAPGRKAQYF | TGTGCCAGCAGTGAAGCCCCAGGGAGGAAGGCGCAGTATTTT
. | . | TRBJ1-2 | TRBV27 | CASSLQQGGYGYTF | TGTGCCAGCAGTTTACAGCAGGGAGGCTATGGCTACACCTTC
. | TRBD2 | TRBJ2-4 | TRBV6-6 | CASINLAGVGKNIQYF | TGTGCCAGCATCAATTTAGCGGGAGTTGGCAAAAACATTCAGTACTTC
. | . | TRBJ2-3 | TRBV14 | CASSQLRALASTDTQYF | TGTGCCAGCAGCCAACTAAGGGCACTTGCTAGCACAGATACGCAGTATTTT
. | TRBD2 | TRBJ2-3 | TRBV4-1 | CASSSSLAGLTDTQYF | TGCGCCAGCAGCTCTTCTCTAGCGGGTCTGACAGATACGCAGTATTTT
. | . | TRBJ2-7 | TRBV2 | CASSVEYSYEQYF | TGTGCCAGCAGTGTCGAATACTCCTACGAGCAGTACTTC
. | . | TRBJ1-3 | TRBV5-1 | CASSLESSGNTIYF | TGCGCCAGCAGCTTGGAAAGCTCTGGAAACACCATATATTTT
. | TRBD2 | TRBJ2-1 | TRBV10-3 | CAISPTSGSYNEQFF | TGTGCCATCAGCCCGACTAGCGGGAGTTACAATGAGCAGTTCTTC
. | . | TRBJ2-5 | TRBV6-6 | CASSLLEGAETQYF | TGTGCCAGCAGTTTACTTGAAGGCGCAGAGACCCAGTACTTC
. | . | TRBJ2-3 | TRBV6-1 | CASSDGSTDTQYF | TGTGCCAGCAGTGACGGGAGCACAGATACGCAGTATTTT
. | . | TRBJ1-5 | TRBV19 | CASSIKGYNQPQHF | TGTGCCAGTAGTATAAAGGGGTACAATCAGCCCCAGCATTTT
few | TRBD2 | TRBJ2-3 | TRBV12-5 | CASGLDWGGRTDTQYF | TGTGCTAGTGGTTTAGACTGGGGCGGGAGGACAGATACGCAGTATTTT
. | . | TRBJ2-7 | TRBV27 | CASSLTGAGEQYF | TGTGCCAGCAGTTTGACGGGGGCGGGCGAGCAGTACTTC
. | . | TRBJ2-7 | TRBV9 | CASSVESSSEQYF | TGTGCCAGCAGCGTAGAGAGTAGCTCCGAGCAGTACTTC
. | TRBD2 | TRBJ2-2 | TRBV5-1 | CASKSEKKGGSTGELFF | TGCGCCAGCAAATCAGAGAAAAAGGGCGGGAGTACCGGGGAGCTGTTTTTT
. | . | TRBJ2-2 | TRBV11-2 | CASSLGPSYANTGELFF | TGTGCCAGCAGCTTAGGGCCTAGCTACGCGAACACCGGGGAGCTGTTTTTT
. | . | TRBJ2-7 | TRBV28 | CASSSSPYEQYF | TGTGCCAGCAGTTCCTCGCCCTACGAGCAGTACTTC
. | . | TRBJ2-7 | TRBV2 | CASSERGRAYEQYF | TGTGCCAGCAGTGAGAGGGGAAGAGCCTACGAGCAGTACTTC
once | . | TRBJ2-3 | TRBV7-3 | CASSLRASDTQYF | TGTGCCAGCAGCTTAAGGGCAAGCGATACGCAGTATTTT
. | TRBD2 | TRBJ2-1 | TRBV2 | CASRDPLAADNEQFF | TGTGCCAGCAGAGACCCGCTAGCGGCGGACAATGAGCAGTTCTTC
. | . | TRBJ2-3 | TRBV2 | CASSESGPGSTDTQYF | TGTGCCAGCAGTGAGTCGGGCCCCGGGAGCACAGATACGCAGTATTTT
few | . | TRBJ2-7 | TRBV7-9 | CASSLTSSEQYF | TGTGCCAGCAGCCTAACTAGCTCCGAGCAGTACTTC
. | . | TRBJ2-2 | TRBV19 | CASKSYKGTGELFF | TGTGCCAGTAAAAGCTATAAGGGCACCGGGGAGCTGTTTTTT
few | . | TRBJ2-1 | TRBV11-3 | CASSLEAGRNHEQFF | TGTGCCAGCAGCTTAGAGGCGGGAAGGAATCATGAGCAGTTCTTC
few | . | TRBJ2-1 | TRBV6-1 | CASSEERTVPYNEQFF | TGTGCCAGCAGTGAAGAAAGGACAGTCCCATACAATGAGCAGTTCTTC
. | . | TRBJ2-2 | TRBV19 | CASSSWRETSGELFF | TGTGCCAGTAGTAGCTGGAGGGAGACATCCGGGGAGCTGTTTTTT